A single sample gave rise to the 2 T cell receptor beta chains below, sequenced in a study of T cells in Graves' hyperthyroidism and ophthalmopathy. TCR beta CDR3 sequences were amplified from RNA transcripts. The TCR CDR3 was amplified in a first-round RT-PCR using the HTBI primer set. TCRdb used MiXCR to reprocess the multiplex PCR reads, holding one entry per CDR3 protein. The data show more than 500,000 distinct CDR3 sequences, with under 15% seen just once and roughly 4.3% held by the top ten. Sequencing used blood. The receptors were gathered from a woman in her 40s with Graves' ophthalmopathy.

This clonotype was observed many times. This chain uses TRBV2 with TRBJ1-1; D gene unclear. Trimming pared 3 bases from V and 1 base from J, leaving 6 bases between. The CDR3 covers 13 residues. The V gene's germline CDR1 is SNHLY and CDR2 FYNNEI. The CDR3 loop is CASSEDANTEAFF. In DNA, the CDR3 is TGTGCCAGCAGTGAGGACGCGAACACTGAAGCTTTCTTT. The full variable domain, rest sourced from reference TRBV2 and TRBJ1-1, is EPEVTQTPSHQVTQMGQEVILRCVPISNHLYFYWYRQILGQKVEFLVSFYNNEISEKSEIFDDQFSVERPDGSNFTLKIRSTKLEDSAMYFCASSEDANTEAFFGQGTRLTVV.

This clonotype came up a few times. The chain carries TRBV4-3 and TRBJ2-7; 10 positions match TRBD1. J gave up 1 base and V 0 bases, and 9 bases lay outside the gene matches. In germline, CDR1 is LGHNA, CDR2 YSLEER. The CDR3 covers 18 residues. CDR3 DNA sequence: TGCGCCAGCAGCCAAGATGCGGGGACAGGGGTCCTTTCCTACGAGCAGTACTTC. Its protein is CASSQDAGTGVLSYEQYF.